The rows below give T cell receptor beta chains drawn from one sample of a study of shared clonotypes between healthy human individuals. Here immunoSEQ multiplex PCR was the method, and the copy in TCRdb shows in-frame clones only, minus some. The table shows approximately 1,000,000 clones, with 77% occurring only once. The sequenced sample was memory CD4+ T cells from PBMCs. The receptors derive from a man younger than 35 in good health. Some clones in this sample may be carry-over from other donors' samples. Both conserved end residues are part of each CDR3. The D gene is left open where the match is weak. The size field is filled for only some rows; it gives once, few, many or a size class.

TRBV2,.,TRBD2,14,TRBJ2-7,TGTGCCAGCACCCTAGCGGGGGGCCCTTACGAGCAGTACTTC,CASTLAGGPYEQYF
TRBV5-1,.,.,14,TRBJ2-5,TGCGCCAGCAGCTTGCAGAGATTCCAAGAGACCCAGTACTTC,CASSLQRFQETQYF
TRBV21-1,.,.,20,TRBJ2-7,TGTGCCAGCAGCCCTGCGAGATCCTGGGACGGTCTATTTTCTACTACCGAGCAGTACTTC,CASSPARSWDGLFSTTEQYF
TRBV15,.,TRBD2,16,TRBJ2-7,TGTGCCACCAGCAGGGTCCTAGCGGGGAGCTCCTACGAGCAGTACTTC,CATSRVLAGSSYEQYF
TRBV9,.,TRBD2,14,TRBJ2-7,TGTGCCAGCAGCGTAGGCGGGGGGGTATACGAGCAGTACTTC,CASSVGGGVYEQYF
TRBV5-1,.,.,15,TRBJ2-3,TGCGCCAGCACCTTGAGGGGGACTCCCACAGATACGCAGTATTTT,CASTLRGTPTDTQYF
TRBV19,.,TRBD1,12,TRBJ1-2,TGTGCCAGCCGGACAGGAGTATATGGCTACACCTTC,CASRTGVYGYTF
TRBV14,.,TRBD1,15,TRBJ2-7,TGTGCCAGCAGCCAATTCGGACAGGGGAAGTACGAGCAGTACTTC,CASSQFGQGKYEQYF
TRBV7-7,.,.,12,TRBJ2-7,TGTGCCAGCAGCTCGGACGGATACGAGCAGTACTTC,CASSSDGYEQYF
TRBV20-1,.,.,11,TRBJ2-3,TGCAGTGCTAGTAAGATAGATACGCAGTATTTT,CSASKIDTQYF
TRBV29-1,once,.,12,TRBJ2-5,TGCAGCGTTGATCCAGGGCAAGAGACCCAGTACTTC,CSVDPGQETQYF
TRBV7-9,once,.,13,TRBJ1-5,TGTGCCAGCAGTCGTGGGGATAATCAGCCCCAGCATTTT,CASSRGDNQPQHF
TRBV6-5,.,TRBD1,15,TRBJ2-5,TGTGCCAGCAGTTACGACGACAGGGGGACAGAGACCCAGTACTTC,CASSYDDRGTETQYF
TRBV5-1,.,TRBD1,16,TRBJ1-1,TGCGCCAGCAGAGGGGACAGGGGGGACCCGAACACTGAAGCTTTCTTT,CASRGDRGDPNTEAFF
TRBV4-3,few,.,16,TRBJ1-2,TGCGCCAGCAGCCAAGATCCGGGCAGGGGACACTATGGCTACACCTTC,CASSQDPGRGHYGYTF
TRBV4-1,.,TRBD1,18,TRBJ2-2,TGCGCCAGCAGCCAAGATCCGAGGAGACAGGGGTACACCGGGGAGCTGTTTTTT,CASSQDPRRQGYTGELFF
TRBV5-1,.,.,15,TRBJ2-5,TGCGCCAGCAGCTTGGCCGGGGCACCTCAAGAGACCCAGTACTTC,CASSLAGAPQETQYF
TRBV28,.,TRBD1,16,TRBJ1-2,TGTGCCAGCAGTCCACCGTGGACAGGTAATCGCTATGGCTACACCTTC,CASSPPWTGNRYGYTF
TRBV23-1,once,.,13,TRBJ1-1,TGCGCCAGCAGTCGGCAAGCGAACACTGAAGCTTTCTTT,CASSRQANTEAFF
TRBV2,.,.,14,TRBJ1-2,TGTGCCAGCAGTGAAGCGCACGGGGCTGGAGGCTACACCTTC,CASSEAHGAGGYTF
TRBV13,many,.,16,TRBJ2-7,TGTGCCAGCAGCTTAGTACCCGGGAGAAGCTCCTACGAGCAGTACTTC,CASSLVPGRSSYEQYF
TRBV28,.,.,12,TRBJ2-3,TGTGCCAGCACAGGCGGGGCAGATACGCAGTATTTT,CASTGGADTQYF
TRBV28,.,.,14,TRBJ2-5,TGTGCCAGCAGTCCCGCCGGTGGGCAAGAGACCCAGTACTTC,CASSPAGGQETQYF
TRBV2,.,.,15,TRBJ2-7,TGTGCCAGCAGTGAGGCGGCTCGGGGGAGCCACGAGCAGTACTTC,CASSEAARGSHEQYF
TRBV29-1,.,.,11,TRBJ2-3,TGCAGCGTTTCAAGTGGGGATACGCAGTATTTT,CSVSSGDTQYF